Presented here are 10 T cell receptor beta chains from one specimen sequenced in a study of T cell changes during pregnancy in multiple sclerosis. Method: immunoSEQ multiplex PCR; TCRdb's copy keeps in-frame clones and lacks some. The sample has about 18,000 clones; 84% are singletons. The sample in question was CD8+ T cells from peripheral blood mononuclear cells, obtained in the third trimester of pregnancy. The receptors shown here come from a female donor in good health, enrolled as a control in a pregnancy study.

The V gene is TRBV5-4, the J gene TRBJ1-5, with a tentative D call TRBD1 (6 bases). V lost 0 bases and J lost 6, with 13 bases in between. Germline V lookup: CDR1 SGHNT, CDR2 YYREEE (reference sequence). This CDR3 comprises 15 residues. CDR3 in DNA: TGTGCCAGCAGCTTGGGCAGGGGAGAGGGTCAGCCCCAGCATTTT. Translated: CASSLGRGEGQPQHF.

The chain uses TRBV5-4 and TRBJ2-3, with a weak D call TRBD2 (5 bases). Trimming stripped 5 bases from V and 0 bases from J, with 16 bases between. CDR1 SGHNT and CDR2 YYREEE come from the germline V gene (reference sequence). The CDR3 runs 16 residues. CDR3 in amino acids: CASSPRFGDSTDTQYF. The CDR3, as DNA: TGTGCCAGCAGTCCTAGGTTCGGGGATAGCACAGATACGCAGTATTTT.

In its sample, this clone ranks as medium-sized. CDR3 protein: CASSPGQGSAGELFF. The CDR3 bases are TGTGCCAGCAGTCCGGGACAGGGATCGGCCGGGGAGCTGTTTTTT. The V and J genes are TRBV6-4 and TRBJ2-2; 9 nucleotides match TRBD1. Germline CDR1 reads MRHNA; CDR2 reads SNTAGT. The junction had 7 bases not matched to a gene; V was cut back by 5 bases and J by 6 bases. CDR3 length: 15 residues.

This clone has a handful of counts. The rearrangement joins TRBV29-1 to TRBJ2-7, with TRBD1 identical over 11 bases. Germline lookup yields CDR1 SQVTM and CDR2 ANQGSEA. This CDR3 has 15 residues. V trimming: 2 bases; J trimming: 4 bases; junction bases outside the gene matches: 7. This CDR3 reads CSVELADRGLYEQYF. In DNA, the CDR3 is TGCAGCGTTGAACTGGCGGACAGGGGGCTTTACGAGCAGTACTTC.

The genes are TRBV19 and TRBJ2-7; D unresolved. V lost 4 bases and J 2 bases, leaving 15 bases between the germline ends. Germline CDR1 and CDR2: LNHDA and SQIVND (reference sequence). CDR3 length equals 15 residues. The CDR3: CASSSTRGVPYEQYF. DNA of the CDR3: TGTGCCAGTAGTAGTACGAGAGGAGTCCCCTACGAGCAGTACTTC.

In this sample, this clone turned up once. The chain combines TRBV27 with TRBJ2-7; a weak D match, TRBD2 (6 bases). The V end was cut by 3 bases, the J end by 7 bases, with 13 bases between. The CDR3 is 13 residues long. Germline CDR1 MNHEY, CDR2 SMNVEV (reference sequence). The CDR3 sequence is CASSFGRMGEQYF. CDR3 bases: TGTGCCAGCAGTTTCGGGAGAATGGGGGAGCAGTACTTC.

This chain connects TRBV19 to TRBJ2-5, with 10 bases fitting TRBD1. The J segment lost 5 bases and the V segment lost 5 bases, leaving 5 bases of the junction unmatched. The CDR3 length is 14 residues. Germline V gene sequence: CDR1 LNHDA, CDR2 SQIVND (reference sequence). The CDR3 sequence: CASSFRTGGETQYF. For the CDR3, the DNA is TGTGCCAGTAGTTTTCGGACAGGGGGGGAGACCCAGTACTTC.

V usage is TRBV11-3 and J usage is TRBJ1-3; 9 positions match TRBD1. Looked up from germline, CDR1 is SGHNT and CDR2 is YENEEA. The CDR3 is made up of 14 amino acids. V shed 4 bases and J 8 bases; nucleotides not matched to a gene: 6. CDR3: CASSYRDREDTIYF. CDR3 DNA sequence: TGTGCCAGCAGCTACCGGGACAGGGAAGACACCATATATTTT. Full variable domain (remainder filled in from reference TRBV11-3 and TRBJ1-3): EAGVVQSPRYKIIEKKQPVAFWCNPISGHNTLYWYLQNLGQGPELLIRYENEEAVDDSQLPKDRFSAERLKGVDSTLKIQPAELGDSAVYLCASSYRDREDTIYFGEGSWLTVV.

The gene calls are TRBV30 and TRBJ2-7; TRBD2 is a possible D gene (5 bases). Trimming stripped 0 bases from V and 5 bases from J, with 14 bases between. Germline V gene data show CDR1 as GTSNPN and CDR2 as SVGIG (reference sequence). The CDR3 extends over 14 amino acids. DNA for the CDR3: TGTGCCTGGAGTGTAGGGTTAGCGAGGGACGAGCAGTACTTC. Amino acid sequence: CAWSVGLARDEQYF.

This sequence joins TRBV11-3 and TRBJ2-5; D call uncertain. Trimming shortened V by 2 bases and J by 5 bases, and 9 bases separated the two germline ends. Germline CDR1 and CDR2: SGHNT and YENEEA. The CDR3 has 13 residues. CDR3 nucleotides: TGTGCCAGCAGCTTATCCCCGGGTGAGACCCAGTACTTC. It yields the protein CASSLSPGETQYF.